This TCR beta chain was profiled in a study of cytomegalovirus exposure and HLA in healthy donors. General study results and limits: According to a subsequent analysis, TCR clusters from the first cohort were inclined to appear together in the 110 or so validation repertoires.

V was shortened by 1 base and J by 5 bases, with 12 bases between the two germline ends. The germline CDR1 and CDR2 sequences are LNHDA and SQIVND (reference sequence). The CDR3 runs 15 residues. As for this clone: Its antigen is unidentified.

The assay was immunoSEQ multiplex PCR, and TCRdb's table has in-frame clones only and misses some. The sample has 260,000 or so clones; approximately 90% are singletons. The chain couples TRBV19 to TRBJ1-5; D uncertain. This receptor was taken from a woman younger than 35 in good health and CMV-seronegative. Sequencing was done on a sample of PBMCs. Written as DNA, the CDR3 is TGTGCCAGTAGTATAGGTCTCCTTTCGGATCAGCCCCAGCATTTT. Its translation is CASSIGLLSDQPQHF.